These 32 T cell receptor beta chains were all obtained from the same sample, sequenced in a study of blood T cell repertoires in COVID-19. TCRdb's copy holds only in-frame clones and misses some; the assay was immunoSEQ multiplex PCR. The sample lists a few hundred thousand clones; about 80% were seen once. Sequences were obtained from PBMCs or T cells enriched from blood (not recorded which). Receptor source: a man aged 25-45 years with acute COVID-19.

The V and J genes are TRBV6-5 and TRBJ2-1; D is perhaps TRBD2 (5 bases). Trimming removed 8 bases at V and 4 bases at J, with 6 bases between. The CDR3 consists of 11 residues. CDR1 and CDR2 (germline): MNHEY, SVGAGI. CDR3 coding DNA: TGTGCCAGCCAGCGGTACAATGAGCAGTTCTTC. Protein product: CASQRYNEQFF.

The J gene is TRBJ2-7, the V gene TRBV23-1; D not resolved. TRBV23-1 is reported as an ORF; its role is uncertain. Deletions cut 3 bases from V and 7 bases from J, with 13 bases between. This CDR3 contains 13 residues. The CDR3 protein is CASSQAPEVEQYV. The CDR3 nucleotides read TGCGCCAGCAGTCAGGCCCCTGAGGTTGAGCAGTACGTC.

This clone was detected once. The CDR3 bases are TGTGCCAGCAGCTTAGCTAACACTGAAGCTTTCTTT. This translates into CASSLANTEAFF. This chain joins TRBV11-2 and TRBJ1-1; D unresolved. Germline-derived CDR1 and CDR2 are SGHAT and FQNNGV. The CDR3 extends over 12 amino acids. The germline V and J ends were trimmed by 1 base and 2 bases, with 2 bases remaining between them.

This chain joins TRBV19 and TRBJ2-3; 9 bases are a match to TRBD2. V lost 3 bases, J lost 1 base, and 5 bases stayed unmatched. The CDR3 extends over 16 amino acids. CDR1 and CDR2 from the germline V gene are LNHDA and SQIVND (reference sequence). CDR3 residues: CASSISTSGRTDTQYF. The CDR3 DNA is TGTGCCAGTAGTATCTCGACTAGCGGACGCACAGATACGCAGTATTTT.

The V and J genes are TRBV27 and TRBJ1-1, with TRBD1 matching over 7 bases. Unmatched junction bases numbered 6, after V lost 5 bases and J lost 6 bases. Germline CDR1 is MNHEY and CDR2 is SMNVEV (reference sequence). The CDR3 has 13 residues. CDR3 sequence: CASSMLQGSEAFF. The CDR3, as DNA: TGTGCCAGCAGTATGTTACAGGGGTCTGAAGCTTTCTTT.

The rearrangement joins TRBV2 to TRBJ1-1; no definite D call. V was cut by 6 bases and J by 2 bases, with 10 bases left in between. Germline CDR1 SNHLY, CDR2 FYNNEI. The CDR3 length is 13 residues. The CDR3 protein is CASREDFNTEAFF. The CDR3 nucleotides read TGTGCCAGCAGGGAGGACTTTAACACTGAAGCTTTCTTT.

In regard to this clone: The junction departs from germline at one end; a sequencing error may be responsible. CDR3 in amino acids: CASSLADGPRGNEQFF. CDR3 DNA: TGTGCTAGCAGCTTAGCGGACGGACCCAGGGGAAATGAGCAGTTCTTC. J is TRBJ2-1 and V is TRBV7-7; D possibly uses TRBD1 or TRBD2 (6 bases each). CDR1 and CDR2 from the germline V gene are SSHAT and FNYEAQ (reference sequence). CDR3 size: 16 residues. Drawing the rest from reference TRBV7-7 and TRBJ2-1, the complete variable domain is GAGVSQSPRYKVTKRGQDVTLRCDPISSHATLYWYQQALGQGPEFLTYFNYEAQPDKSGLPSDRFSAERPEGSISTLTIQRTEQRDSAMYRCASSLADGPRGNEQFFGPGTRLTVL.

The CDR3, as DNA: TGTGCCACCAGCAATGGGGGGAGCAGCAATCAGCCCCAGCATTTT. Protein sequence: CATSNGGSSNQPQHF. J is TRBJ1-5 and V is TRBV15, with TRBD1 as a possible D gene (5 bases). From germline, CDR1 is LNHNV and CDR2 YYDKDF (reference sequence). The CDR3 extends over 15 amino acids. Trimming took 4 bases from V and 1 from J, leaving 11 bases between them. The full variable domain, completed using reference TRBV15 and TRBJ1-5, is DAMVIQNPRYQVTQFGKPVTLSCSQTLNHNVMYWYQQKSSQAPKLLFHYYDKDFNNEADTPDNFQSRRPNTSFCFLDIRSPGLGDTAMYLCATSNGGSSNQPQHFGDGTRLSIL.

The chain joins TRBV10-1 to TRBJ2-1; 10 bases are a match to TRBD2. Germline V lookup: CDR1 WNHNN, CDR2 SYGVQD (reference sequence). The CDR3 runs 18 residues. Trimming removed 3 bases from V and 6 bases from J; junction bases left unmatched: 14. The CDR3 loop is CASSDPPIRAGGPNEQFF. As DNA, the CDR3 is TGCGCCAGCAGTGATCCGCCGATACGAGCGGGGGGGCCCAATGAGCAGTTCTTC.

The CDR3 loop is CASSRALGGAETQYF. The CDR3 DNA reads as TGCGCCAGCAGCCGGGCCCTCGGCGGGGCAGAGACCCAGTACTTC. The chain has TRBV5-1 and TRBJ2-5, with D perhaps matching TRBD2 (6 bases). The germline V and J ends were trimmed by 4 bases and 4 bases, with 17 bases remaining between them. The CDR3 runs 15 residues. From germline, CDR1 is SGHRS and CDR2 YFSETQ.

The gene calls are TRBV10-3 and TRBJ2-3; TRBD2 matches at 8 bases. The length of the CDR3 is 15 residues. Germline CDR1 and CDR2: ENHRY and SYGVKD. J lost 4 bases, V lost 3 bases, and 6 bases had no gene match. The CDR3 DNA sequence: TGTGCCATCAGTGATATAGCGGGGATCGCAGATACGCAGTATTTT. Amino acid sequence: CAISDIAGIADTQYF.

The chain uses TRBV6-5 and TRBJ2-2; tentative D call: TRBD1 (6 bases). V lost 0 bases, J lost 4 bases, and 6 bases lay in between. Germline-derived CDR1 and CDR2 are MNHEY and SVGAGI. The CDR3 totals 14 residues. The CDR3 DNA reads TGTGCCAGCAGTTACTCAGGGGGCACCGGGGAGCTGTTTTTT. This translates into CASSYSGGTGELFF.

The CDR3 reads CASSPYRGGNTEAFF. CDR3 in DNA: TGTGCCAGCAGCCCTTATAGGGGTGGGAACACTGAAGCTTTCTTT. The chain combines TRBV5-8 with TRBJ1-1; maybe TRBD1 (5 bases). Trimming stripped 4 bases from V and 1 base from J, with 14 bases between. CDR1 SGHTS and CDR2 YDEGEE come from the germline V gene. The CDR3 is made up of 15 amino acids.

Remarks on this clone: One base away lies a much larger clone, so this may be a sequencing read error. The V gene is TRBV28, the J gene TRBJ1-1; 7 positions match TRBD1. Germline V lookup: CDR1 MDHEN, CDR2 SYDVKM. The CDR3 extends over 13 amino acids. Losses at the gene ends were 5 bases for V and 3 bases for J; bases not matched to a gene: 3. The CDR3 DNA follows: TGTGCCAGCAGTCCCGACAGGGACACTGAAGCTTTCTTT. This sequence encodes CASSPDRDTEAFF.

CDR3 sequence reads: CASGRTEVSPLHF. As DNA, the CDR3 is TGTGCCAGTGGGAGGACCGAGGTGTCACCCCTCCACTTT. The rearrangement joins TRBV2 to TRBJ1-6; D gene uncertain. Trimming took off 9 bases at V and 10 bases at J, with 16 bases between the two ends. This CDR3 has 13 amino acids. CDR1 is SNHLY and CDR2 is FYNNEI in the germline V gene. Variable domain in full (rest from reference TRBV2 and TRBJ1-6): EPEVTQTPSHQVTQMGQEVILRCVPISNHLYFYWYRQILGQKVEFLVSFYNNEISEKSEIFDDQFSVERPDGSNFTLKIRSTKLEDSAMYFCASGRTEVSPLHFGNGTRLTVT.

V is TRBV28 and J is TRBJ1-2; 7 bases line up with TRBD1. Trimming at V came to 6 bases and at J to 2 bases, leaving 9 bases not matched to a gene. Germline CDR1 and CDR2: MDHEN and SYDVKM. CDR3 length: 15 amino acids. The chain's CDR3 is CASSPRGVTNYGYTF. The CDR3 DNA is TGTGCCAGCAGCCCCAGGGGGGTCACGAACTATGGCTACACCTTC.

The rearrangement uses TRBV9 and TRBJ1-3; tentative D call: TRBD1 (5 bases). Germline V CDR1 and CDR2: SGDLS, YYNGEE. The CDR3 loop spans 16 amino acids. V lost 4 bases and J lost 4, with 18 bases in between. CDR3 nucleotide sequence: TGTGCCAGCAGCCCGACACAGGAATCTTGGGGAAACACCATATATTTT. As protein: CASSPTQESWGNTIYF.

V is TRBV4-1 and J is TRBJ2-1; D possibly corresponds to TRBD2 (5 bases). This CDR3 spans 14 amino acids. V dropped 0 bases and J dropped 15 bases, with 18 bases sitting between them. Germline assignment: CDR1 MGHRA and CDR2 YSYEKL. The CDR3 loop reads CASSQDSGNPVPFF. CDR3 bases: TGCGCCAGCAGCCAAGACTCCGGGAACCCGGTCCCGTTCTTC.

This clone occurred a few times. The CDR3 bases are TGTGCCAGCAGCCAAGGAGGGACAGGGATGCATGGCTACACCTTC. Translation: CASSQGGTGMHGYTF. This rearrangement joins TRBV3-1 (or the pseudogene TRBV3-2) to TRBJ1-2, with TRBD1 matching 9 bases. V was pared by 1 base and J by 6 bases, with 6 bases of the junction left unmatched. The CDR3 covers 15 residues. Germline loops: CDR1 LGHDT, CDR2 YNNKEL (reference sequence).

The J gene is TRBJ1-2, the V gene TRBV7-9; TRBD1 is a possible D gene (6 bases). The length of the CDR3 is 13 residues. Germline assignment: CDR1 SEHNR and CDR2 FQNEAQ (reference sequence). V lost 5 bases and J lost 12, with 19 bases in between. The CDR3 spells CASSPPGTRLDTF. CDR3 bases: TGTGCCAGCAGCCCGCCCGGGACAAGGTTAGACACCTTC.

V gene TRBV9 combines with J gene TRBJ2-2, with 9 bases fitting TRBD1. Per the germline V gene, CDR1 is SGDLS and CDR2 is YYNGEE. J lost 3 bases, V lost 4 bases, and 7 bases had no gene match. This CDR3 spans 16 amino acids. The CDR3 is CASSKTGTGYTGELFF. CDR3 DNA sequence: TGTGCCAGCAGCAAAACTGGGACAGGGTACACCGGGGAGCTGTTTTTT.

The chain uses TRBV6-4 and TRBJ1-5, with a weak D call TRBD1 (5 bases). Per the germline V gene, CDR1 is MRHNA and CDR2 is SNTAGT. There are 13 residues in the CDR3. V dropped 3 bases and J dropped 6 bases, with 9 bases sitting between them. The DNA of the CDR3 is TGTGCCAGCAGTGAGGGTAGGGGTCAGCCCCAGCATTTT. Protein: CASSEGRGQPQHF.

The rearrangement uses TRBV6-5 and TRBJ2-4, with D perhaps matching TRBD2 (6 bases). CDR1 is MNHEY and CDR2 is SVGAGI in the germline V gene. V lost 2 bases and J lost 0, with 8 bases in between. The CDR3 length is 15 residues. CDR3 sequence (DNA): TGTGCCAGCAGTTACGGGGGACTAGCCAAAAACATTCAGTACTTC. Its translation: CASSYGGLAKNIQYF.

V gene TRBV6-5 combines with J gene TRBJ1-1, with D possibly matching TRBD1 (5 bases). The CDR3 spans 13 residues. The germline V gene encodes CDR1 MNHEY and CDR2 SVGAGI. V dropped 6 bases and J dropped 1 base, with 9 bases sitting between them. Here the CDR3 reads CASRLQGNTEAFF. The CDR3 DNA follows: TGTGCCAGCAGGCTTCAGGGGAACACTGAAGCTTTCTTT.

CDR3 in amino acids: CASSIGGVDEQFF. CDR3 nucleotide sequence: TGTGCCAGTAGTATTGGAGGGGTGGATGAGCAGTTCTTC. The chain is built from TRBV19 and TRBJ2-1; tentative D call: TRBD2 (6 bases). The CDR3 runs to 13 residues. Germline V gene data show CDR1 as LNHDA and CDR2 as SQIVND (reference sequence). V was pared by 3 bases and J by 8 bases, with 11 bases between.

CDR3 sequence reads: CASSYTGATNEKLFF. The CDR3 DNA is TGTGCCAGCAGCTACACAGGGGCAACTAATGAAAAACTGTTTTTT. The chain joins TRBV7-9 to TRBJ1-4; TRBD1 aligns across 7 bases. The length of the CDR3 is 15 residues. J lost 0 bases, V lost 4 bases, and 2 bases had no gene match. In germline, CDR1 is SEHNR, CDR2 FQNEAQ (reference sequence).

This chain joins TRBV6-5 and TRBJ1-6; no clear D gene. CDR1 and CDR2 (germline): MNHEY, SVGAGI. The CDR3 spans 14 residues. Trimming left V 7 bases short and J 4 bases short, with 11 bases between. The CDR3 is CASTRTGYNSPLHF. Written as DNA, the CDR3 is TGTGCCAGCACCCGGACGGGGTATAATTCACCCCTCCACTTT.

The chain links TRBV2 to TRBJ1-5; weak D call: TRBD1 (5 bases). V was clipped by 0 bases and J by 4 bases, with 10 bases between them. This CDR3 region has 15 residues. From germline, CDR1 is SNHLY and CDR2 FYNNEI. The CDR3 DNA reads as TGTGCCAGCAGTGAAGCGCTACAGGCGAATCAGCCCCAGCATTTT. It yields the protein CASSEALQANQPQHF.

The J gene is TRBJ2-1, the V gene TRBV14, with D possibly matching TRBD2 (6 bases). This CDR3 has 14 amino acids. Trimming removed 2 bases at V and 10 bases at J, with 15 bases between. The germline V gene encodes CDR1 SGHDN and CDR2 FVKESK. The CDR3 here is CASSQLLAFGEQFF. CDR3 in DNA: TGTGCCAGCAGCCAATTGCTAGCGTTTGGGGAGCAGTTCTTC.

The CDR3 nucleotides read TGTGCCAGCAGCGTAGCTAGGACTAGTATCGATGAGCAGTTCTTC. This gives the protein CASSVARTSIDEQFF. The chain couples TRBV9 to TRBJ2-1, with 7 positions matching TRBD2. Per germline, CDR1 SGDLS and CDR2 YYNGEE. The length of the CDR3 is 15 residues. With 0 bases clipped from V and 8 bases from J, the junction kept 8 bases outside the gene matches.

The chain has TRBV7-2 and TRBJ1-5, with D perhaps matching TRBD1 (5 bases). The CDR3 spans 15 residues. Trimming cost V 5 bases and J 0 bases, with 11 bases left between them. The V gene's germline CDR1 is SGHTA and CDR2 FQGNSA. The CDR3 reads CASSRDGSSNQPQHF. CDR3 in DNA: TGTGCCAGCAGCCGGGACGGGAGTAGCAATCAGCCCCAGCATTTT.

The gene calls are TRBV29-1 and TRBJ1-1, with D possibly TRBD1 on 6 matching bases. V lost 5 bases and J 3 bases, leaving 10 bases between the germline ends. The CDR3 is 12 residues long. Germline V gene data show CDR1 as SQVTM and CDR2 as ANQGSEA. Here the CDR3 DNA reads TGCAGCGTTACCCCAGGGGACACTGAAGCTTTCTTT. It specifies CSVTPGDTEAFF.